One and the same sample provided the 30 T cell receptor beta chains below, sequenced in a study of T cells in Graves' hyperthyroidism and ophthalmopathy (dated 2019 in TCRdb). Library generation was performed with multiplex PCR. Sequencing relied on an Illumina HiSeq 2000. The TCR beta CDR3 regions were amplified from RNA transcripts. For the first round of RT-PCR on the TCR CDR3, the HTBI primer set was used together with the Qiagen OneStep RT-PCR kit. Clones were called with MiXCR by TCRdb after fastp trimmed the public reads at Q25, and only in-frame beta chains were retained. Entries are consolidated by CDR3 protein sequence, retaining the most common genes and DNA. Across this sample there are about 52,000 distinct CDR3 sequences, with approximately 48% seen only once. The ten largest make up roughly a tenth of the sample. The sample consisted of blood. The receptor source for this set is a woman between 45 and 60 years old with Graves' ophthalmopathy.

There are many counts of this clonotype. V and J are TRBV11-2 and TRBJ2-2; 7 bases are a match to TRBD2. With V trimmed by 1 base and J by 2 bases, 4 bases remained unmatched. Germline CDR1 and CDR2: SGHAT and FQNNGV. The CDR3 totals 16 residues. For the CDR3, the DNA is TGTGCCAGCAGCTTAGTCGGACTAGTCAACACCGGGGAGCTGTTTTTT. It codes for CASSLVGLVNTGELFF.

The V gene is TRBV7-2, the J gene TRBJ1-2; D perhaps matches TRBD1 (6 bases). CDR3 length: 14 residues. The ends were cut back, 3 bases at V and 8 bases at J, with 16 bases in the middle. Germline CDR1 is SGHTA and CDR2 is FQGNSA. The CDR3 region has the DNA TGTGCCAGCAGCTTGGAGGTGTGGGGGCTAGGCTACACCTTC. This codes for CASSLEVWGLGYTF.

This clonotype was counted many times. CDR3 DNA: TGTGCCAGCAGTTACTCGAGACTAGCTCGAAGGGGGGAGACCCAGTACTTC. It yields the protein CASSYSRLARRGETQYF. The V and J genes are TRBV6-5 and TRBJ2-5, with D possibly TRBD2 on 7 matching bases. This CDR3 is built from 17 residues. Trimming shortened V by 0 bases and J by 5 bases, and 19 bases separated the two germline ends. Germline V CDR1 and CDR2: MNHEY, SVGAGI.

The gene calls are TRBV20-1 and TRBJ2-5; 11 nucleotides align to TRBD2. V dropped 3 bases and J dropped 7; count of bases not matched to a gene: 7. There are 14 residues in the CDR3. Germline V gene sequence: CDR1 DFQATT, CDR2 SNEGSKA (reference sequence). This CDR3 reads CSASATSGSGTQYF. In DNA, the CDR3 is TGCAGTGCTAGTGCCACTAGCGGGAGTGGGACCCAGTACTTC.

Judged by abundance, this clonotype is medium-sized. This chain connects TRBV9 to TRBJ1-6, with D uncertain. Germline V CDR1 and CDR2: SGDLS, YYNGEE. The CDR3 runs to 14 residues. Trimming left V 0 bases short and J 9 bases short, with 10 bases between. CDR3 in amino acids: CASSVARGSSPLHF. For the CDR3, the DNA is TGTGCCAGCAGCGTAGCTAGAGGCAGTTCACCCCTCCACTTT.

The chain is built from TRBV2 and TRBJ1-1, with D perhaps matching TRBD1 (6 bases). The CDR3 length is 15 residues. Trimming removed 8 bases from V and 4 bases from J, with 20 bases in between. Germline V gene sequence: CDR1 SNHLY, CDR2 FYNNEI. In DNA, the CDR3 is TGTGCCAGCTCACCACTCGGGGGCAGGGGCACTGAAGCTTTCTTT. Translation: CASSPLGGRGTEAFF.

The V call is TRBV7-9, the J call TRBJ1-1, with D perhaps matching TRBD1 (5 bases). This CDR3 has 14 residues. Germline CDR1 reads SEHNR; CDR2 reads FQNEAQ (reference sequence). Trimming pared 2 bases from V and 4 bases from J, leaving 11 bases between. The CDR3: CASSLQGGGTEAFF. DNA of the CDR3: TGTGCCAGCAGCTTACAGGGTGGGGGCACTGAAGCTTTCTTT. The whole variable domain, filled in from reference TRBV7-9 and TRBJ1-1, reads DTGVSQNPRHKITKRGQNVTFRCDPISEHNRLYWYRQTLGQGPEFLTYFQNEAQLEKSRLLSDRFSAERPKGSFSTLEIQRTEQGDSAMYLCASSLQGGGTEAFFGQGTRLTVV.

This clonotype has only a few counts. This chain links TRBV28 with TRBJ2-6; no firm D call. The CDR3 totals 15 residues. Germline loops: CDR1 MDHEN, CDR2 SYDVKM. Trimming pared 3 bases from V and 2 bases from J, leaving 8 bases between. CDR3 loop: CASSFFSTGANVLTF. DNA of the CDR3: TGTGCCAGCAGTTTTTTTAGCACTGGGGCCAACGTCCTGACTTTC.

CDR3 in amino acids: CASSEGRGFSYGYTF. For the CDR3, the DNA is TGTGCCAGCAGTGAAGGGAGGGGCTTCTCCTATGGCTACACCTTC. The chain is built from TRBV6-5 and TRBJ1-2; possibly TRBD1 for D (5 bases). CDR1 is MNHEY, CDR2 SVGAGI, per germline. The V end lost 5 bases, the J end lost 4 bases, and 17 bases lay between the germline ends. The CDR3 runs to 15 residues.

This clonotype occurred many times. The J gene is TRBJ1-3, the V gene TRBV2; a weak D match, TRBD1 (6 bases). The V and J ends lost 2 bases and 1 base respectively, with 18 bases between them. There are 18 residues in the CDR3. Germline loops: CDR1 SNHLY, CDR2 FYNNEI. The CDR3 sequence: CASSEPGGGSESGNTIYF. The DNA for the CDR3 is TGTGCCAGCAGTGAACCCGGAGGGGGTTCGGAATCTGGAAACACCATATATTTT.

Ten or more counts support this clonotype. The CDR3 nucleotides read TGTGCCAGCAGCTTTGCCCGGGGGGATACGCAGTATTTT. Encoded protein: CASSFARGDTQYF. This chain joins TRBV5-6 and TRBJ2-3, with D possibly matching TRBD2 (6 bases). The V and J ends lost 2 bases and 6 bases respectively, with 10 bases between them. The CDR3 runs to 13 residues. The germline gives CDR1 SGHDT, CDR2 YYEEEE.

This clonotype was seen repeatedly, ten times or more. The genes are TRBV3-1 and TRBJ2-3; perhaps TRBD1 as D (6 bases). V was clipped by 4 bases and J by 3 bases, with 14 bases between them. The CDR3 has 15 residues. From germline, CDR1 is LGHDT and CDR2 YNNKEL (reference sequence). The CDR3 loop reads CASSPTGMRTDTQYF. The CDR3 coding sequence is TGTGCCAGCAGCCCCACAGGGATGCGGACAGATACGCAGTATTTT.

The V call is TRBV2, the J call TRBJ2-5, with D perhaps matching TRBD2 (6 bases). CDR3 length equals 13 residues. V was pared by 4 bases and J by 3 bases, with 9 bases between. Germline CDR1 is SNHLY and CDR2 is FYNNEI. The CDR3 loop is CASSAGGKETQYF. CDR3 coding DNA: TGTGCCAGCAGTGCCGGGGGTAAAGAGACCCAGTACTTC.

This clonotype was picked up many times. A read error may explain this, as a much larger clone is one base away. The V gene is TRBV6-5, the J gene TRBJ2-3; no definite D call. Between the trimmed V and J ends, which lost 2 bases and 0 bases, there was a span of 3 bases. Germline V CDR1 and CDR2: MNHEY, SVGAGI. The length of the CDR3 is 13 residues. As DNA, the CDR3 is TGTGCCAGCAGTTACGGGAGCACAGATACGCAGTATTTT. Protein: CASSYGSTDTQYF.

In its sample, this clonotype is medium-sized. The chain has TRBV20-1 and TRBJ1-2; possible D gene TRBD1, 5 bases. CDR3 length: 14 residues. Germline-derived CDR1 and CDR2 are DFQATT and SNEGSKA (reference sequence). Deletions cut 0 bases from V and 4 bases from J, with 12 bases between. The CDR3 loop is CSARDAQGPYGYTF. In nucleotides, the CDR3 is TGCAGTGCTAGAGATGCGCAGGGCCCCTATGGCTACACCTTC.

This clonotype showed up many times. This sequence joins TRBV11-3 and TRBJ2-3; D unresolved. Germline V gene lookup returns CDR1 SGHNT and CDR2 YENEEA. V lost 5 bases and J 4 bases, leaving 19 bases between the germline ends. This CDR3 region has 16 residues. Here the CDR3 DNA reads TGTGCCAGCAGCCCTTCTGGCTTTATGGGTTCAGATACGCAGTATTTT. Translating gives CASSPSGFMGSDTQYF.

By sample fraction, this clonotype is medium-sized. This sequence joins TRBV10-3 and TRBJ2-1; no reliable D call. Per germline, CDR1 ENHRY and CDR2 SYGVKD. This CDR3 has 12 amino acids. Trimming stripped 0 bases from V and 3 bases from J, with 0 bases between. The chain's CDR3 is CAISESYNEQFF. The CDR3 DNA reads as TGTGCCATCAGTGAGTCCTACAATGAGCAGTTCTTC.

This clonotype was observed many times. The V gene is TRBV6-2 or TRBV6-3, the J gene TRBJ2-3; D not resolved. V lost 2 bases, J lost 5 bases, and 2 bases lay in between. The CDR3 contains 11 residues. CDR1 is MNHEY, CDR2 SVGEGT, per germline. The CDR3 loop is CASSYGDTQYF. The DNA for the CDR3 is TGTGCCAGCAGTTACGGAGATACGCAGTATTTT.

V and J are TRBV7-6 and TRBJ2-3; TRBD1 is a possible D gene (5 bases). The CDR3 length is 14 residues. The V end lost 7 bases, the J end lost 2 bases, and 13 bases lay between the germline ends. Germline-derived CDR1 and CDR2 are SGHVS and FNYEAQ. The CDR3 DNA sequence: TGTGCCAGCAACGATAGGGGTGCCACAGATACGCAGTATTTT. Amino acids: CASNDRGATDTQYF.

The table lists this clonotype with many counts. The CDR3 nucleotides are TGCGCCAGCAGCTTGGTGGCAGGGAACACTGAAGCTTTCTTT. This codes for CASSLVAGNTEAFF. V usage is TRBV5-1 and J usage is TRBJ1-1; D ambiguous. Trimming took off 0 bases at V and 1 base at J, with 7 bases between the two ends. Germline V CDR1 and CDR2: SGHRS, YFSETQ. The CDR3 has 14 amino acids.

About this clonotype: An end of the junction does not agree with germline; a read error may underlie this. The rearrangement uses TRBV9 and TRBJ2-7, with TRBD1 as a possible D gene (6 bases). Looked up from germline, CDR1 is SGDLS and CDR2 is YYNGEE. The length of the CDR3 is 15 residues. The CDR3 nucleotides read TGTGCCAGCAGCTCCTTACAGGGTTTCTCCTACGAGCAGTGCTTC. Its translation is CASSSLQGFSYEQCF.

The chain is built from TRBV29-1 and TRBJ2-3, with 8 bases fitting TRBD2. Unmatched junction bases numbered 11, after V lost 6 bases and J lost 3 bases. The CDR3 runs to 15 residues. In germline, CDR1 is SQVTM, CDR2 ANQGSEA. The CDR3 region is CSVGQAGVGTDTQYF. CDR3 bases: TGCAGCGTCGGACAAGCGGGAGTCGGTACAGATACGCAGTATTTT.

This clonotype was detected ten times or more. V and J are TRBV11-2 and TRBJ2-5, with D perhaps TRBD2 (5 bases). Germline lookup yields CDR1 SGHAT and CDR2 FQNNGV. The V and J ends lost 1 base and 4 bases respectively, with 13 bases between them. CDR3 length equals 15 residues. The CDR3 is CASSLGTRAGETQYF. The CDR3 nucleotides read TGTGCCAGCAGCTTAGGGACGCGCGCGGGAGAGACCCAGTACTTC.

Concerning this clonotype: A read error is possible here, since a much larger clone lies one base away. This chain connects TRBV12-3 or TRBV12-4 to TRBJ1-1; D may be TRBD1 (5 bases). The CDR3 consists of 13 residues. CDR3 sequence (DNA): TGTGCCAGCAGTTTAGTATCCGGGACTGAAGCTTGCTTT. It yields the protein CASSLVSGTEACF.

This chain uses TRBV4-1 with TRBJ1-2; TRBD1 might be the D (6 bases). Germline V gives CDR1 MGHRA, CDR2 YSYEKL. The CDR3 sequence is 16 residues long. V was trimmed by 1 base and J by 6 bases, leaving 18 bases between them. The CDR3 nucleotides read TGCGCCAGCAGCCAAGTCACAGGGCGCTCTCAGGATGGCTACACCTTC. It yields the protein CASSQVTGRSQDGYTF.

This clonotype has at least ten counts. The chain employs TRBV19 and TRBJ2-7, with TRBD2 matching 8 bases. The V and J ends lost 3 bases and 7 bases, in that order; junction bases with no gene match: 8. CDR3 length equals 14 residues. CDR1 is LNHDA, CDR2 SQIVND, per germline (reference sequence). The CDR3 sequence: CASSITPGGGEQYF. The CDR3 region has the DNA TGTGCCAGTAGTATTACCCCGGGGGGGGGGGAGCAGTACTTC.

The chain couples TRBV5-4 to TRBJ2-7; no reliable D call. The V gene's germline CDR1 is SGHNT and CDR2 YYREEE (reference sequence). V was cut by 0 bases and J by 4 bases, with 8 bases left in between. The CDR3 extends over 13 amino acids. The CDR3 spells CASSLEAGYEQYF. The CDR3 bases are TGTGCCAGCAGCTTGGAGGCAGGATACGAGCAGTACTTC.

This clonotype was seen at least ten times. The gene calls are TRBV20-1 and TRBJ1-5; D not certain. Trimming took off 7 bases at V and 5 bases at J, with 18 bases between the two ends. Germline lookup yields CDR1 DFQATT and CDR2 SNEGSKA (reference sequence). The CDR3 spans 14 residues. The CDR3 DNA sequence: TGCAGTGTTAAGAGGGCAGGAGAGGATCAGCCCCAGCATTTT. Its protein product is CSVKRAGEDQPQHF.

The table lists this clonotype with many counts. The rearrangement joins TRBV6-5 to TRBJ2-3; TRBD2 agrees at 8 bases. Germline V gene data show CDR1 as MNHEY and CDR2 as SVGAGI. CDR3 size: 15 residues. The trim removed 6 bases at V and 5 bases at J, leaving 10 bases unmatched. CDR3 protein: CASSLRSGRRDTQYF. The CDR3 bases are TGTGCCAGCAGCCTCCGGAGCGGGAGACGAGATACGCAGTATTTT.

Comments on this clonotype: It is likely a read error, because the conserved phenylalanine at the end of the CDR3 is missing. The genes are TRBV20-1 and TRBJ2-7, with 11 nucleotides matching TRBD2. This CDR3 is 15 amino acids long. Germline CDR1 and CDR2: DFQATT and SNEGSKA (reference sequence). CDR3 sequence: CRARPIAGGTYEQYS. For the CDR3, the DNA is TGCAGGGCGAGACCTATAGCGGGGGGGACCTACGAGCAGTACTCC.